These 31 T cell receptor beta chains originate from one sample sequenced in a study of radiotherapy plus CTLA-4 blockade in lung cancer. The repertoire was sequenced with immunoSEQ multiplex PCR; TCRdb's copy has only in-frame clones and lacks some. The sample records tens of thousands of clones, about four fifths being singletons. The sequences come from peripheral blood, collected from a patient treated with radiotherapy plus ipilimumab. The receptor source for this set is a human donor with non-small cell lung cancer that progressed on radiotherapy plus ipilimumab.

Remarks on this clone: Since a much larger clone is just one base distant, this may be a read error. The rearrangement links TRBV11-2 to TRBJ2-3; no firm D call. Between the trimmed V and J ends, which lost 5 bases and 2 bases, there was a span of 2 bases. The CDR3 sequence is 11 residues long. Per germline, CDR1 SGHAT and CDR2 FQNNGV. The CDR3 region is CASSDTDTQYF. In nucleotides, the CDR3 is TGTGCCAGCAGCGACACAGATACGCAGTATTTT.

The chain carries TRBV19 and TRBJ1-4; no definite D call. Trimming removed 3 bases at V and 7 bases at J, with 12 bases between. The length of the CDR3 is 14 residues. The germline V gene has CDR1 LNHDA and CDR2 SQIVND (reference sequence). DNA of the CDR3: TGTGCCAGTAGTATCGGGGAAGTTGGTGAAAAACTGTTTTTT. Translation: CASSIGEVGEKLFF.

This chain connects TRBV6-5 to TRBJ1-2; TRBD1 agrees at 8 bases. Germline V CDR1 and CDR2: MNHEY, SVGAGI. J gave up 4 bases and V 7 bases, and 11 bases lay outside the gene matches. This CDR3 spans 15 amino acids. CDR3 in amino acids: CASNPDRVGGYGYTF. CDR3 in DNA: TGTGCCAGCAACCCGGACAGGGTAGGAGGCTATGGCTACACCTTC.

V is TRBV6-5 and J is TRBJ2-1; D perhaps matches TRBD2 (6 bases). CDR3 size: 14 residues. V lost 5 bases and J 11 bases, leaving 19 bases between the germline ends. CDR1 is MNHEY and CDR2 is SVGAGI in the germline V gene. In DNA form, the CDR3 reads TGTGCCAGCAGTCCCAGCGGTGCGGGCGGGAAGCAGTTCTTC. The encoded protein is CASSPSGAGGKQFF.

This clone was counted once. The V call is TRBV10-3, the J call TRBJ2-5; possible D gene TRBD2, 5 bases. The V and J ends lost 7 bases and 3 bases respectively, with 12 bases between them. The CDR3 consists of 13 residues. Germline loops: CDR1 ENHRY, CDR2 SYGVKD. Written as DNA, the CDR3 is TGTGCCATCAAGGTGGGAGTAAAAGAGACCCAGTACTTC. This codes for CAIKVGVKETQYF.

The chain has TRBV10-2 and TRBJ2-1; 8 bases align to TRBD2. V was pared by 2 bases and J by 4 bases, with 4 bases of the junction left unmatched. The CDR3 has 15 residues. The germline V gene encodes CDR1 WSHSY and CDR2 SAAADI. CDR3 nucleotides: TGCGCCAGCAGTGAGACAACTAGCGGTTACAATGAGCAGTTCTTC. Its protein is CASSETTSGYNEQFF.

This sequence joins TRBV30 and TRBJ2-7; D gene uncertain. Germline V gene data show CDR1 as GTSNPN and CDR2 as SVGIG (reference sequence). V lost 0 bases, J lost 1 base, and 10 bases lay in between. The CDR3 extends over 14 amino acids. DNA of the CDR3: TGTGCCTGGAGTGTCACCGGATTGTCCTACGAGCAGTACTTC. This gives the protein CAWSVTGLSYEQYF.

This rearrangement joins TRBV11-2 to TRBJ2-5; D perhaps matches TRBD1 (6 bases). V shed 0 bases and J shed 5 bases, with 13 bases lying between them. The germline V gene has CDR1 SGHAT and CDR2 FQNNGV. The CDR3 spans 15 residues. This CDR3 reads CASSLEQGLRETQYF. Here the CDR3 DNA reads TGTGCCAGCAGCTTAGAACAGGGCTTACGGGAGACCCAGTACTTC. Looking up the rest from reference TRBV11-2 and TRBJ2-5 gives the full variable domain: EAGVAQSPRYKIIEKRQSVAFWCNPISGHATLYWYQQILGQGPKLLIQFQNNGVVDDSQLPKDRFSAERLKGVDSTLKIQPAKLEDSAVYLCASSLEQGLRETQYFGPGTRLLVL.

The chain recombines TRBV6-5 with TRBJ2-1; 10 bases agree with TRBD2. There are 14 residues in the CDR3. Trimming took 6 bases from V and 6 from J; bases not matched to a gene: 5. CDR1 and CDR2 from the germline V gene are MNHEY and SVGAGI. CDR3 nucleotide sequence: TGTGCCAGCAGAACTAGCGGGGTGGGCAATGAGCAGTTCTTC. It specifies CASRTSGVGNEQFF.

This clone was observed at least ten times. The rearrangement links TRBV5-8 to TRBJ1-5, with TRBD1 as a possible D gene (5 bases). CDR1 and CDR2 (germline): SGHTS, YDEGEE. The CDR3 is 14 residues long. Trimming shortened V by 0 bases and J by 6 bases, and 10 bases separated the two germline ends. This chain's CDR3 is CASSLEGVGQPQHF. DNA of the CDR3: TGTGCCAGCAGCTTGGAAGGGGTGGGTCAGCCCCAGCATTTT.

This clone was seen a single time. The CDR3 here is CASSEPGTGPIYF. As DNA, the CDR3 is TGTGCCAGCAGCGAACCCGGGACAGGCCCCATATATTTT. V usage is TRBV9 and J usage is TRBJ1-3; TRBD1 matches at 8 bases. Germline V gives CDR1 SGDLS, CDR2 YYNGEE. V lost 3 bases, J lost 11 bases, and 7 bases stayed unmatched. The CDR3 is made up of 13 amino acids.

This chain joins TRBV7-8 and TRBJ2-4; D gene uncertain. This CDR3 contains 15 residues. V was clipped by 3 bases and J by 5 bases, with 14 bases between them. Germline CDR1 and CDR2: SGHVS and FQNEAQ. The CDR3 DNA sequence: TGTGCCAGCAGCTTTCGCTCCCGCAACGAAAACATTCAGTACTTC. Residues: CASSFRSRNENIQYF.

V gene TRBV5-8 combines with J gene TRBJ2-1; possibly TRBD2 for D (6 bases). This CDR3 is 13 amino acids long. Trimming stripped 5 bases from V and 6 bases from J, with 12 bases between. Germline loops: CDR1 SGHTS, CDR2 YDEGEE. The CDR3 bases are TGTGCCAGCAGACGCGGAGGGGTCAATGAGCAGTTCTTC. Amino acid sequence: CASRRGGVNEQFF.

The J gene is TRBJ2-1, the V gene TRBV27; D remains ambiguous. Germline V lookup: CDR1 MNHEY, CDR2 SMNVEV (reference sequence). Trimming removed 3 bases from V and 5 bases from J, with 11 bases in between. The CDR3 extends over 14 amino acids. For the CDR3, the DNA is TGTGCCAGCAGTTTTGGCACGGCCAACAATGAGCAGTTCTTC. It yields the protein CASSFGTANNEQFF.

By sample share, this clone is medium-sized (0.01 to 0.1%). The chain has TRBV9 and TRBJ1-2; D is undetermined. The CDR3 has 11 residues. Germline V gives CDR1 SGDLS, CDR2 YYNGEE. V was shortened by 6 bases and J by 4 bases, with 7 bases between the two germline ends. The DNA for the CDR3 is TGTGCCAGCAACAACATCTATGGCTACACCTTC. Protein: CASNNIYGYTF.

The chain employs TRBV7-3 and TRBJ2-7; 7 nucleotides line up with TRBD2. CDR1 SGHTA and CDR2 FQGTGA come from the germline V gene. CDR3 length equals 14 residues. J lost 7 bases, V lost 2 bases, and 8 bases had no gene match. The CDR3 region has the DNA TGTGCCAGCAGCTTACGGGGACTACCTCTAGAGCAGTACTTC. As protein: CASSLRGLPLEQYF.

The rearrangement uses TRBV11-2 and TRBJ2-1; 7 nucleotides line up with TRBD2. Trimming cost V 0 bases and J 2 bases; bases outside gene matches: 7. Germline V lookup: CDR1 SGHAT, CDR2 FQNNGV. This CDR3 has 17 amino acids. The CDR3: CASSLEGLADPYNEQFF. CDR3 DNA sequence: TGTGCCAGCAGCTTAGAAGGGCTAGCGGACCCCTACAATGAGCAGTTCTTC.

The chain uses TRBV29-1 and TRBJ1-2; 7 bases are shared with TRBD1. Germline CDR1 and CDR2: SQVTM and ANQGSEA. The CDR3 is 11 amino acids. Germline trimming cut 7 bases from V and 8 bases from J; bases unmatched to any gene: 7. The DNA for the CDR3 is TGCAGCGGACAGGGATCGGGGGGCTACACCTTC. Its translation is CSGQGSGGYTF.

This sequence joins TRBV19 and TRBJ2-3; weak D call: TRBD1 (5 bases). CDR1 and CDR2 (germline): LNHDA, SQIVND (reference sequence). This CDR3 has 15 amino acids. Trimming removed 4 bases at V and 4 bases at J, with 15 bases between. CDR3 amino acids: CASSRKPRVADTQYF. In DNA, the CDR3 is TGTGCCAGTAGTAGAAAGCCCAGGGTAGCAGATACGCAGTATTTT.

CDR3 loop: CASSLGGYGYTF. CDR3 sequence (DNA): TGTGCCAGCAGCTTGGGGGGCTATGGCTACACCTTC. The rearrangement joins TRBV5-4 to TRBJ1-2; D is unclear. Trimming cost V 0 bases and J 4 bases, with 4 bases left between them. Per germline, CDR1 SGHNT and CDR2 YYREEE (reference sequence). The length of the CDR3 is 12 residues.

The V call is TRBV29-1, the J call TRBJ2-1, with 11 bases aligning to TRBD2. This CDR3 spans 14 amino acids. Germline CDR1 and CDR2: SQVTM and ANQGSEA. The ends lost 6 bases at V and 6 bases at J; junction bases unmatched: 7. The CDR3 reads CSVGQLAGVNEQFF. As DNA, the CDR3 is TGCAGCGTGGGTCAACTAGCGGGAGTCAATGAGCAGTTCTTC.

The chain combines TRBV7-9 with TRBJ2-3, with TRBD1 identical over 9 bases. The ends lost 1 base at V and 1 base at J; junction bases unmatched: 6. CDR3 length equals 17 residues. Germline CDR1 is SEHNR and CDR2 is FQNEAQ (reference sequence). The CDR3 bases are TGTGCCAGCAGCTTAGGACAGGGGGTCGTTGGCACAGATACGCAGTATTTT. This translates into CASSLGQGVVGTDTQYF.

The CDR3 DNA reads TGTGCCAGTCGGCTACAGGGAAATCGCTACGAGCAGTACTTC. This encodes CASRLQGNRYEQYF. This sequence joins TRBV28 and TRBJ2-7; a weak D match, TRBD1 (6 bases). The CDR3 is 14 residues long. Trimming stripped 9 bases from V and 3 bases from J, with 18 bases between. Per germline, CDR1 MDHEN and CDR2 SYDVKM.

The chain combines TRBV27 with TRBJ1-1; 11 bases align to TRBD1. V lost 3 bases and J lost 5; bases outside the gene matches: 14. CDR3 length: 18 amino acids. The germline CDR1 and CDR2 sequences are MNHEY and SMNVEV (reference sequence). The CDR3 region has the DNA TGTGCCAGCAGTTTGTGGGCCTTACGGGGACAGGGGGGGACTGAAGCTTTCTTT. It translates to CASSLWALRGQGGTEAFF.

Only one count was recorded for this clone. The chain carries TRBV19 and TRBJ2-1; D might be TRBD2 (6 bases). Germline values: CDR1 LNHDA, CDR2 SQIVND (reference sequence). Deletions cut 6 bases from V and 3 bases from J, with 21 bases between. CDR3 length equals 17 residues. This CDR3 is CASSPLDRVAVYNEQFF. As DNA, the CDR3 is TGTGCCAGTAGCCCACTTGATAGGGTAGCGGTCTACAATGAGCAGTTCTTC.

CDR3 bases: TGCACCGTCGCGGGAATCGGGGGCTACACCTTC. This sequence encodes CTVAGIGGYTF. The chain has TRBV29-1 and TRBJ1-2, with no clear D. Germline V lookup: CDR1 SQVTM, CDR2 ANQGSEA. The CDR3 runs to 11 residues.

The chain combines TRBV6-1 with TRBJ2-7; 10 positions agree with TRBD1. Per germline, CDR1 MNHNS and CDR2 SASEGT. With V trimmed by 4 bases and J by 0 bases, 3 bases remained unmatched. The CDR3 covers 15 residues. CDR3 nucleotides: TGTGCCAGCAGTGGACAGGGGGCTCCCTCCTACGAGCAGTACTTC. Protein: CASSGQGAPSYEQYF.

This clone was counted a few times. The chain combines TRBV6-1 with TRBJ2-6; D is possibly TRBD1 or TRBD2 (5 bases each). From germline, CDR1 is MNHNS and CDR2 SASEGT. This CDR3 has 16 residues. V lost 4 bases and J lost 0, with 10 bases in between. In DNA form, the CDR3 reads TGTGCCAGCAGTGGGGGACGGGACTCTGGGGCCAACGTCCTGACTTTC. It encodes CASSGGRDSGANVLTF.

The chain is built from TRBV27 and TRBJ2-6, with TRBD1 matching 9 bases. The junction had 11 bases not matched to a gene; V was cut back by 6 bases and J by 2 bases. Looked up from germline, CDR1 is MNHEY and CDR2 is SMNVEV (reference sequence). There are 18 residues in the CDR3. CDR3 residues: CASRRGDRALTGANVLTF. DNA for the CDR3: TGTGCCAGCAGGCGCGGGGACAGGGCTCTTACTGGGGCCAACGTCCTGACTTTC. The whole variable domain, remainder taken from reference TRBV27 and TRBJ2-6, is EAQVTQNPRYLITVTGKKLTVTCSQNMNHEYMSWYRQDPGLGLRQIYYSMNVEVTDKGDVPEGYKVSRKEKRNFPLILESPSPNQTSLYFCASRRGDRALTGANVLTFGAGSRLTVL.

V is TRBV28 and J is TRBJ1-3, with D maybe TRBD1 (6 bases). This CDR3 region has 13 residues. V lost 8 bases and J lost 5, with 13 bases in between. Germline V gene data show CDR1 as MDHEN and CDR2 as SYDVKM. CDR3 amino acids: CASATGARNTIYF. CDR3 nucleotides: TGTGCCAGCGCCACGGGGGCGCGAAACACCATATATTTT.

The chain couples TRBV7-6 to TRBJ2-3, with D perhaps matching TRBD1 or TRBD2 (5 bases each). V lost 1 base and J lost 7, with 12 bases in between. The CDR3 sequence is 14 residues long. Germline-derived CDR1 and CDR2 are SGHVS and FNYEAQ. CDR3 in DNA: TGTGCCAGCAGCTTAGAGGTCGGGACGAATACGCAGTATTTT. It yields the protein CASSLEVGTNTQYF.